This TCR beta chain was captured by sequencing in a study of radiotherapy plus CTLA-4 blockade in lung cancer. In the study overall: Objective response rate was about 18%; disease control rate, around 30%. General study findings and limits: Tumor-origin TCR clones grew in blood after radiotherapy plus ipilimumab. In blood, early T cell clone dynamics reportedly predicted response best, together with interferon-beta.

The J segment lost 8 bases and the V segment lost 4 bases, leaving 17 bases of the junction unmatched. Germline V gives CDR1 SGDLS, CDR2 YYNGEE. The CDR3 extends over 17 amino acids. Participants had chemo-refractory metastatic non-small-cell lung cancer and were treated with focal radiation plus ipilimumab CTLA-4 blockade. TCRdb's table, derived via immunoSEQ multiplex PCR, lists solely in-frame clones and lacks some. The sample holds 52,000 or so clones; approximately 84% are singletons and the top ten take approximately 6.1%. Of note for this clone: No antigen is known for it.

The material was peripheral blood, obtained from a patient treated with radiotherapy plus ipilimumab. The gene calls are TRBV9 and TRBJ2-1, with 8 nucleotides matching TRBD2. The receptor was derived from a human donor with non-small cell lung cancer whose response to radiotherapy plus ipilimumab could not be evaluated. The CDR3 here is CASSLPGGGLVEYEQFF. The CDR3 bases are TGTGCCAGCAGCCTCCCTGGGGGGGGACTAGTAGAGTATGAGCAGTTCTTC.